Following are 17 T cell receptor beta chains from one sample sequenced in a study of CD8 T cells in ankylosing spondylitis. Via MiXCR, TCRdb re-called the 5' RACE reads, giving one row per CDR3 protein. The table lists 250,000 or so distinct CDR3 sequences, about 10% of them singletons. The sequenced material came from blood, either unsorted or a sorted T cell fraction (not recorded which). The receptor set was obtained from a male donor with ankylosing spondylitis or in good health (not recorded which).

A remark on this clonotype: This may arise from a read error, as a much more abundant clone is one base away. The rearrangement links TRBV4-1 to TRBJ2-2; 14 bases match TRBD2. The CDR3 sequence is 19 residues long. The germline gives CDR1 MGHRA, CDR2 YSYEKL. The CDR3 here is CASSQDRGLAGANTEELFF. The CDR3 nucleotides are TGCGCCAGCAGCCAAGATAGGGGACTAGCGGGGGCGAACACCGAGGAGCTGTTTTTT.

Ten or more counts support this clonotype. The CDR3 loop is CASSLYAGETQYF. CDR3 sequence (DNA): TGTGCCAGCAGCCTCTACGCGGGAGAGACCCAGTACTTC. V gene TRBV11-2 combines with J gene TRBJ2-5, with D possibly TRBD2 on 5 matching bases. CDR3 length: 13 residues. CDR1 and CDR2 (germline): SGHAT, FQNNGV. V lost 5 bases, J lost 4 bases, and 11 bases lay in between.

This clonotype was recorded many times. The chain employs TRBV5-5 and TRBJ2-6; 8 bases map to TRBD1. Germline V gives CDR1 SGHKS, CDR2 YYEKEE (reference sequence). J gave up 2 bases and V 4 bases, and 8 bases lay outside the gene matches. The CDR3 sequence is 17 residues long. CDR3 protein: CASSPSPDRAGANVLTF. CDR3 sequence (DNA): TGTGCCAGCAGCCCCTCCCCGGACAGGGCTGGGGCCAACGTCCTGACTTTC.

The chain joins TRBV28 to TRBJ2-7; TRBD2 might be the D (5 bases). Germline V gene lookup returns CDR1 MDHEN and CDR2 SYDVKM. The CDR3 totals 13 residues. Trimming left V 6 bases short and J 4 bases short, with 13 bases between. The CDR3 here is CASSPPGVYEQYF. The CDR3 coding sequence is TGTGCCAGCAGCCCTCCCGGGGTGTACGAGCAGTACTTC. The complete variable domain, with remaining parts taken from reference TRBV28 and TRBJ2-7, reads DVKVTQSSRYLVKRTGEKVFLECVQDMDHENMFWYRQDPGLGLRLIYFSYDVKMKEKGDIPEGYSVSREKKERFSLILESASTNQTSMYLCASSPPGVYEQYFGPGTRLTVT.

Many counts were recorded for this clonotype. This chain uses TRBV19 with TRBJ1-5; TRBD1 agrees at 8 bases. Germline loops: CDR1 LNHDA, CDR2 SQIVND (reference sequence). The junction had 3 bases not matched to a gene; V was cut back by 4 bases and J by 4 bases. The CDR3 loop spans 14 amino acids. CDR3 nucleotides: TGTGCCAGTAGTAGTCGGGACAGGAATCAGCCCCAGCATTTT. Its translation: CASSSRDRNQPQHF.

The gene calls are TRBV20-1 and TRBJ2-2; 8 positions agree with TRBD2. Unmatched junction bases numbered 6, after V lost 6 bases and J lost 0 bases. The germline V gene encodes CDR1 DFQATT and CDR2 SNEGSKA (reference sequence). There are 15 residues in the CDR3. The CDR3 region is CSAPGGAANTGELFF. The CDR3 coding sequence is TGCAGTGCCCCGGGGGGGGCGGCGAACACCGGGGAGCTGTTTTTT.

The sample holds many counts of this clonotype. The gene calls are TRBV12-3 or TRBV12-4 and TRBJ1-5, with no clear D. The ends were cut back, 2 bases at V and 4 bases at J, with 6 bases in the middle. The CDR3 length is 13 residues. CDR3 DNA: TGTGCCAGCAGTTTACAGATAAATCAGCCCCAGCATTTT. It codes for CASSLQINQPQHF.

The chain uses TRBV5-1 and TRBJ1-1; D unclear. Trimming shortened V by 0 bases and J by 5 bases, and 14 bases separated the two germline ends. This CDR3 is 15 amino acids long. Germline CDR1 is SGHRS and CDR2 is YFSETQ. Here the CDR3 DNA reads TGCGCCAGCAGCTTGGATCGCGACCCTGAGACTGAAGCTTTCTTT. Translation gives CASSLDRDPETEAFF.

The sample holds a few counts of this clonotype. This sequence joins TRBV20-1 and TRBJ2-3; D ambiguous. The V and J ends lost 3 bases and 4 bases respectively, with 11 bases between them. The CDR3 covers 13 residues. Germline V CDR1 and CDR2: DFQATT, SNEGSKA (reference sequence). The CDR3 here is CSASVGVSDTQYF. Here the CDR3 DNA reads TGCAGTGCTAGCGTTGGGGTGTCAGATACGCAGTATTTT.

This clonotype was detected many times. The gene calls are TRBV20-1 and TRBJ2-1; D is possibly TRBD1 or TRBD2 (5 bases each). This CDR3 has 13 amino acids. Germline loops: CDR1 DFQATT, CDR2 SNEGSKA (reference sequence). V was trimmed by 6 bases and J by 2 bases, leaving 11 bases between them. The CDR3 loop is CSAGQGAYNEQFF. Here the CDR3 DNA reads TGCAGTGCCGGGCAGGGAGCCTACAATGAGCAGTTCTTC.

This clonotype came up many times. The chain carries TRBV20-1 and TRBJ2-7; no reliable D call. The CDR3 length is 11 residues. Trimming removed 3 bases from V and 5 bases from J, with 8 bases in between. CDR1 and CDR2 (germline): DFQATT, SNEGSKA (reference sequence). CDR3 coding DNA: TGCAGTGCTAGTTGGGCAAACGAGCAGTACTTC. This sequence encodes CSASWANEQYF.

This clonotype appeared many times. This rearrangement joins TRBV29-1 to TRBJ2-2; D unclear. The germline gives CDR1 SQVTM, CDR2 ANQGSEA. V was cut by 7 bases and J by 1 base, with 7 bases left in between. The length of the CDR3 is 12 residues. Written as DNA, the CDR3 is TGCAGCGGCCTAGAGAACACCGGGGAGCTGTTTTTT. The encoded protein is CSGLENTGELFF.

This rearrangement joins TRBV21-1 to TRBJ2-3; the DNA was not compared with TRBD1, the D call given in the table. TRBV21-1 is a pseudogene locus. The CDR3 spans 18 residues. CDR3 nucleotide sequence: TGTGCCAGCAGCCCCCGGGACAGGGAGGTCGCTGGCACAGATACGCAGTATTTT. The encoded protein is CASSPRDREVAGTDTQYF.

This clonotype was seen only a few times. The chain carries TRBV7-2 and TRBJ2-5; 10 bases fit TRBD1. The CDR3 runs 15 residues. Germline CDR1 is SGHTA and CDR2 is FQGNSA. V lost 1 base and J lost 5; bases outside the gene matches: 4. CDR3 in amino acids: CASSLEGQGWETQYF. The CDR3 bases are TGTGCCAGCAGCTTAGAGGGACAGGGGTGGGAGACCCAGTACTTC.

This clonotype was counted between two and nine times. The chain is built from TRBV7-2 and TRBJ2-7; D unclear. Trimming took 3 bases from V and 3 from J, leaving 12 bases between them. The germline V gene encodes CDR1 SGHTA and CDR2 FQGNSA. The CDR3 sequence is 14 residues long. The CDR3 spells CASSFSQALYEQYF. The CDR3 bases are TGTGCCAGCAGCTTTTCCCAGGCGCTCTACGAGCAGTACTTC.

This clonotype was observed many times. The chain has TRBV12-5 and TRBJ1-2, with D perhaps TRBD1 (5 bases). CDR1 LGHNT and CDR2 FRNRAP come from the germline V gene. V lost 6 bases and J lost 2, with 10 bases in between. There are 13 residues in the CDR3. This CDR3 is CASGNRDNYGYTF. The DNA for the CDR3 is TGTGCTAGTGGGAACCGGGACAACTATGGCTACACCTTC.

This clonotype was seen ten or more times. The chain employs TRBV11-2 and TRBJ2-5; 7 bases agree with TRBD1. Germline CDR1 reads SGHAT; CDR2 reads FQNNGV. J gave up 5 bases and V 0 bases, and 9 bases lay outside the gene matches. This CDR3 contains 16 residues. The CDR3 region is CASSLDRFGRGETQYF. The CDR3 region has the DNA TGTGCCAGCAGCTTAGATCGGTTTGGCAGGGGGGAGACCCAGTACTTC.